These 29 T cell receptor beta chains share one sample of origin, sequenced in a study of T cell responses to AZD1222 COVID-19 vaccine. Assay used: immunoSEQ multiplex PCR; TCRdb lists only in-frame clones, some missing. The top ten clones hold around 4.9% of a sample with fewer than 70,000 clones, around 90% of them seen once. Specimen: peripheral blood, collected on day 0 of AZD1222 vaccination. The receptor set was obtained from an adult in good health.

This chain uses TRBV11-3 with TRBJ2-7; 8 bases map to TRBD2. V shed 0 bases and J 1 base; nucleotides not matched to a gene: 2. From germline, CDR1 is SGHNT and CDR2 YENEEA. CDR3 length equals 15 residues. The CDR3 bases are TGTGCCAGCAGCTTAGATAGCGGGGCTTCCTACGAGCAGTACTTC. This encodes CASSLDSGASYEQYF.

The chain uses TRBV18 and TRBJ1-1; D gene ambiguous. Trimming cost V 0 bases and J 0 bases, with 8 bases left between them. The CDR3 spans 15 residues. Germline V gene data show CDR1 as KGHSH and CDR2 as LQKENI. Here the CDR3 DNA reads TGTGCCAGCTCACCACCAAGCCAGGTGAACACTGAAGCTTTCTTT. Its translation is CASSPPSQVNTEAFF.

This clone was picked up one time. V and J are TRBV7-9 and TRBJ1-2; tentatively, D is TRBD1 (5 bases). Germline V gene data show CDR1 as SEHNR and CDR2 as FQNEAQ (reference sequence). This CDR3 has 15 amino acids. Trimming took off 1 base at V and 7 bases at J, with 16 bases between the two ends. The CDR3 is CASSLGTPNSGGYTF. CDR3 DNA sequence: TGTGCCAGCAGCTTAGGGACACCCAATTCGGGTGGCTACACCTTC.

This clone appeared a single time. The chain carries TRBV3-1 (or the pseudogene TRBV3-2) and TRBJ2-2; 9 nucleotides agree with TRBD1. This CDR3 comprises 20 residues. J lost 6 bases, V lost 0 bases, and 17 bases had no gene match. Per the germline V gene, CDR1 is LGHDT and CDR2 is YNNKEL (reference sequence). CDR3 bases: TGTGCCAGCAGCCAAGATCCGCCGACAGGGGGTGAACGTAGGGCCGGGGAGCTGTTTTTT. Its translation is CASSQDPPTGGERRAGELFF.

The CDR3 coding sequence is TGTGCCAGCAGTGACCGACAGGGGAGTCTGCCCCAGCATTTT. Residues: CASSDRQGSLPQHF. The chain joins TRBV6-2 or TRBV6-3 to TRBJ1-5; the match to TRBD1 covers 8 bases. The CDR3 length is 14 residues. Germline CDR1 and CDR2: MNHEY and SVGEGT. The V gene end was trimmed by 5 bases and the J gene end by 9 bases; junction bases not matched to a gene: 9.

This chain uses TRBV2 with TRBJ1-2; D call uncertain. Germline CDR1 and CDR2: SNHLY and FYNNEI. V lost 5 bases, J lost 2 bases, and 12 bases lay in between. This CDR3 is built from 14 residues. CDR3 bases: TGTGCCAGCAGTCGCGGACGGGAAAACTATGGCTACACCTTC. As protein: CASSRGRENYGYTF. The full variable domain, completed using reference TRBV2 and TRBJ1-2, is EPEVTQTPSHQVTQMGQEVILRCVPISNHLYFYWYRQILGQKVEFLVSFYNNEISEKSEIFDDQFSVERPDGSNFTLKIRSTKLEDSAMYFCASSRGRENYGYTFGSGTRLTVV.

The V and J genes are TRBV5-1 and TRBJ1-4, with D hard to call. Deletions cut 4 bases from V and 5 bases from J, with 9 bases between. From germline, CDR1 is SGHRS and CDR2 YFSETQ. CDR3 length: 13 amino acids. As DNA, the CDR3 is TGCGCCAGCAGCCGCGTCACGAATGAAAAACTGTTTTTT. Translation gives CASSRVTNEKLFF.

The genes are TRBV29-1 and TRBJ1-2, with a possible D match to TRBD1 (5 bases). Trimming removed 3 bases at V and 8 bases at J, with 25 bases between. Germline V lookup: CDR1 SQVTM, CDR2 ANQGSEA. The CDR3 length is 16 residues. This chain's CDR3 is CSVDHRRDGLGGGYTF. The CDR3 DNA reads TGCAGCGTTGATCATCGACGGGACGGGCTGGGAGGAGGCTACACCTTC. Full variable domain (remainder filled in from reference TRBV29-1 and TRBJ1-2): SAVISQKPSRDICQRGTSLTIQCQVDSQVTMMFWYRQQPGQSLTLIATANQGSEATYESGFVIDKFPISRPNLTFSTLTVSNMSPEDSSIYLCSVDHRRDGLGGGYTFGSGTRLTVV.

The chain links TRBV6-5 to TRBJ2-1; D unclear. The CDR3 spans 13 residues. Deletions cut 5 bases from V and 9 bases from J, with 14 bases between. Germline V lookup: CDR1 MNHEY, CDR2 SVGAGI. The CDR3 sequence: CASSPRSNGEQFF. The CDR3 nucleotides are TGTGCCAGCAGTCCGCGGTCCAACGGTGAGCAGTTCTTC.

This chain uses TRBV6-5 with TRBJ1-2, with D possibly matching TRBD1 (5 bases). V lost 0 bases, J lost 8 bases, and 19 bases lay in between. Germline values: CDR1 MNHEY, CDR2 SVGAGI. This CDR3 spans 16 amino acids. CDR3 nucleotides: TGTGCCAGCAGTTACTCAGGGTTGGGACTTGTGAGGGGCTACACCTTC. Translation gives CASSYSGLGLVRGYTF.

The chain combines TRBV5-1 with TRBJ2-3; 10 nucleotides agree with TRBD2. Losses at the gene ends were 0 bases for V and 2 bases for J; bases not matched to a gene: 3. In germline, CDR1 is SGHRS, CDR2 YFSETQ. The CDR3 runs to 16 residues. As DNA, the CDR3 is TGCGCCAGCAGCTTGGTAGCGGGGGGACCCACAGATACGCAGTATTTT. It translates to CASSLVAGGPTDTQYF.

This chain connects TRBV7-9 to TRBJ1-4; TRBD1 matches at 9 bases. CDR1 is SEHNR and CDR2 is FQNEAQ in the germline V gene (reference sequence). V shed 3 bases, J shed 2 bases, and the junction held 1 base outside the gene matches. CDR3 length: 15 residues. CDR3 bases: TGTGCCAGCAGCTTCGGGACAGGGACTAATGAAAAACTGTTTTTT. Translation: CASSFGTGTNEKLFF.

The chain recombines TRBV4-2 with TRBJ2-2; D is unresolved. Per germline, CDR1 LGHNA and CDR2 YNFKEQ. V lost 0 bases and J lost 4, with 6 bases in between. CDR3 length: 14 amino acids. The CDR3 DNA reads TGTGCCAGCAGCCAAGATTGGGGCACCGGGGAGCTGTTTTTT. This sequence encodes CASSQDWGTGELFF.

This sequence joins TRBV10-1 and TRBJ2-1, with 10 bases that match TRBD2. CDR1 and CDR2 from the germline V gene are WNHNN and SYGVQD (reference sequence). V shed 3 bases, J shed 9 bases, and the junction held 5 bases outside the gene matches. CDR3 length: 14 amino acids. CDR3 nucleotides: TGCGCCAGCAGTGAAAAGCGGGGGGGCCTTGAGCAGTTCTTC. Residues: CASSEKRGGLEQFF.

This chain connects TRBV19 to TRBJ1-2; 10 positions agree with TRBD1. CDR1 is LNHDA, CDR2 SQIVND, per germline (reference sequence). After removal of 10 bases from V and 3 bases from J, the junction contained 17 bases not matched to a gene. This CDR3 region has 17 residues. CDR3 residues: CATVTGGGVTGYYGYTF. The DNA of the CDR3 is TGTGCCACTGTGACAGGGGGCGGCGTTACCGGGTACTATGGCTACACCTTC.

The chain links TRBV2 to TRBJ1-6; D gene ambiguous. The CDR3 is made up of 12 amino acids. Germline V CDR1 and CDR2: SNHLY, FYNNEI. Trimming cost V 10 bases and J 10 bases, with 14 bases left between them. CDR3 region: CATEFPTSPLHF. Written as DNA, the CDR3 is TGTGCCACCGAATTTCCTACCTCACCCCTCCACTTT.

The J gene is TRBJ1-1, the V gene TRBV5-1, with 7 bases that match TRBD1. Trimming at V came to 3 bases and at J to 1 base, leaving 6 bases not matched to a gene. CDR3 size: 15 residues. CDR1 is SGHRS and CDR2 is YFSETQ in the germline V gene. The CDR3 nucleotides are TGCGCCAGCAGCTCCACACAGGGGAAGAACACTGAAGCTTTCTTT. It translates to CASSSTQGKNTEAFF.

This sequence joins TRBV19 and TRBJ1-5; TRBD1 agrees at 7 bases. V shed 7 bases, J shed 0 bases, and the junction held 12 bases outside the gene matches. In germline, CDR1 is LNHDA, CDR2 SQIVND (reference sequence). The CDR3 loop spans 17 amino acids. CDR3 coding DNA: TGTGCCAGTATAGCGTCTGGACAGGCCTATAGCAATCAGCCCCAGCATTTT. As protein: CASIASGQAYSNQPQHF.

J is TRBJ1-5 and V is TRBV21-1; the D call of TRBD1 is as the table states it, not checked on the DNA. TRBV21-1 is reported as a pseudogene. The CDR3 covers 16 residues. The CDR3 DNA reads TGTGCCAGCAGCAAAGTGGAACAGGGGTCGGATCAGCCCCAGCATTTT. This codes for CASSKVEQGSDQPQHF.

The chain uses TRBV6-5 and TRBJ2-2; no reliable D call. The V gene's germline CDR1 is MNHEY and CDR2 SVGAGI. V was trimmed by 5 bases and J by 4 bases, leaving 8 bases between them. This CDR3 is 13 amino acids long. The CDR3 loop reads CASSTPGTGELFF. CDR3 bases: TGTGCCAGCAGTACTCCAGGCACCGGGGAGCTGTTTTTT.

The chain couples TRBV6-5 to TRBJ1-1, with TRBD1 identical over 8 bases. Per germline, CDR1 MNHEY and CDR2 SVGAGI. This CDR3 is built from 16 residues. The V and J ends lost 0 bases and 0 bases, in that order; junction bases with no gene match: 3. The CDR3 DNA follows: TGTGCCAGCAGTTACTCCGGGACAGGATTGAACACTGAAGCTTTCTTT. As protein: CASSYSGTGLNTEAFF.

This rearrangement joins TRBV6-5 to TRBJ1-5, with D maybe TRBD1 (6 bases). The CDR3 runs 13 residues. V was clipped by 6 bases and J by 3 bases, with 9 bases between them. Germline values: CDR1 MNHEY, CDR2 SVGAGI. In DNA form, the CDR3 reads TGTGCCAGCAGGAGGGACAACAATCAGCCCCAGCATTTT. Amino acid sequence: CASRRDNNQPQHF.

This rearrangement joins TRBV6-5 to TRBJ1-2; D uncertain. Deletions cut 6 bases from V and 0 bases from J, with 8 bases between. The germline V gene encodes CDR1 MNHEY and CDR2 SVGAGI. The CDR3 is 13 amino acids. The CDR3 DNA sequence: TGTGCCAGCAGGGACGATTCTAACTATGGCTACACCTTC. It encodes CASRDDSNYGYTF.

J is TRBJ2-5 and V is TRBV2, with D perhaps matching TRBD2 (6 bases). V was shortened by 6 bases and J by 7 bases, with 18 bases between the two germline ends. Germline values: CDR1 SNHLY, CDR2 FYNNEI. The CDR3 is 14 residues long. The chain's CDR3 is CASRPTGLPGTQYF. CDR3 nucleotide sequence: TGTGCCAGCAGACCTACGGGACTCCCTGGGACCCAGTACTTC.

The chain employs TRBV5-1 and TRBJ1-2; D gene ambiguous. Germline V CDR1 and CDR2: SGHRS, YFSETQ. This CDR3 region has 15 residues. The V end lost 1 base, the J end lost 0 bases, and 10 bases lay between the germline ends. The CDR3 DNA reads as TGCGCCAGCAGCTTGTTCACCGACTCTAACTATGGCTACACCTTC. Translating gives CASSLFTDSNYGYTF.

This chain connects TRBV6-5 to TRBJ1-6; D not resolved. The germline V and J ends were trimmed by 0 bases and 13 bases, with 16 bases remaining between them. CDR3 length: 15 residues. Germline-derived CDR1 and CDR2 are MNHEY and SVGAGI. The CDR3 bases are TGTGCCAGCAGTTACTCGGGTCCAGGACTAGGTCCCCTCCACTTT. This encodes CASSYSGPGLGPLHF.

The rearrangement uses TRBV6-1 and TRBJ1-5; D uncertain. The V gene lost 1 base and the J gene lost 6 bases, with 13 bases spanning the gap. The germline V gene encodes CDR1 MNHNS and CDR2 SASEGT. This CDR3 has 15 residues. The CDR3 DNA reads as TGTGCCAGCAGTGAAGAAAGAGGGTACGGTCAGCCCCAGCATTTT. Translated: CASSEERGYGQPQHF.

This chain connects TRBV6-4 to TRBJ1-1; 10 bases agree with TRBD1. J lost 5 bases, V lost 3 bases, and 12 bases had no gene match. Germline CDR1 MRHNA, CDR2 SNTAGT. The CDR3 is made up of 17 amino acids. In DNA form, the CDR3 reads TGTGCCAGCAGTGAATCTGCCGGGACAGGGGTAAGGACTGAAGCTTTCTTT. This translates into CASSESAGTGVRTEAFF.

The gene calls are TRBV5-1 and TRBJ2-5, with D possibly being TRBD1 (6 bases). This CDR3 is built from 15 residues. V was trimmed by 6 bases and J by 5 bases, leaving 20 bases between them. Germline V gene lookup returns CDR1 SGHRS and CDR2 YFSETQ. The CDR3 here is CASTTGTPTGETQYF. CDR3 bases: TGCGCCAGCACCACCGGGACACCGACTGGGGAGACCCAGTACTTC.